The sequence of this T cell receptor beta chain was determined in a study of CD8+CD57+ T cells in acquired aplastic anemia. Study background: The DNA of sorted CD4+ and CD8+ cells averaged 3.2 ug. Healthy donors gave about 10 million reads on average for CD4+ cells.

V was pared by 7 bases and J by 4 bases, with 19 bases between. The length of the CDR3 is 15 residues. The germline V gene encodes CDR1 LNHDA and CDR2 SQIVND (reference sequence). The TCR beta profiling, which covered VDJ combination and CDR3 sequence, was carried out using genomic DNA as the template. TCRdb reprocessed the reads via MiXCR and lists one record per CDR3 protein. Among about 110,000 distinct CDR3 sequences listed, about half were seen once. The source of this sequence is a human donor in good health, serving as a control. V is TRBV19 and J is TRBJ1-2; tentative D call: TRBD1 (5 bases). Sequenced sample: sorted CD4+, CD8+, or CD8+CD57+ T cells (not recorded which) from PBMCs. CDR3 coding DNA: TGTGCCAGTACTCTTCATGCAGACAGAACCTATGGCTACACCTTC. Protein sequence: CASTLHADRTYGYTF.